The next 3 T cell receptor beta chains were all read from a single sample in a study of T-cell reconstitution after alpha-beta-depleted transplantation in children (dated by TCRdb to the mid-2010s). The treatment or condition label here, explained by the study, means: allogeneic hematopoietic cell transplantation with graft depleted of TCRalphabeta T cells and CD19 B cells. The receptor library was made with PCR. These reads were obtained on an Illumina HiSeq 2500. TCR libraries were prepared with molecular barcoding, using unique molecular identifiers to normalize TCRbeta repertoire quantification. In-frame beta chains were kept once TCRdb had trimmed the public reads at Q25 with fastp and called clones with MiXCR. For every CDR3 protein sequence, its rows merge into one entry that carries the most common genes and DNA. For this sample there are around 490,000 distinct CDR3 sequences; roughly 10% appear just once. The ten most abundant clones make up 11% to 15% of the sample.

Sequences were derived from PBMCs, mostly from graft donor cells, sampled 180 days after TCRalphabeta/CD19-depleted stem cell transplant. All receptors come from a female patient aged 2-15 years who had a stem cell transplant for aplastic anemia, so the T cells may come from the graft donor.

The CDR3: CASSQQATNTGELFF. The CDR3 DNA is TGCGCCAGCAGCCAACAAGCGACCAACACCGGGGAGCTGTTTTTT. This chain joins TRBV4-3 and TRBJ2-2; unclear D gene. This CDR3 region has 15 residues. The ends were cut back, 2 bases at V and 2 bases at J, with 9 bases in the middle. Per the germline V gene, CDR1 is LGHNA and CDR2 is YSLEER.

The chain recombines TRBV9 with TRBJ1-2; D is possibly TRBD1 (6 bases). V lost 1 base to trimming and J lost 8 bases, with 15 bases between them. Germline V gene sequence: CDR1 SGDLS, CDR2 YYNGEE. The CDR3 has 14 residues. The CDR3 sequence is CASSVTSDSLGYTF. The CDR3 DNA is TGTGCCAGCAGCGTAACGTCGGACAGTCTCGGCTACACCTTC.

As to this clonotype: A junction end diverges from the germline sequence, so it may reflect a read error. The rearrangement uses TRBV12-3 or TRBV12-4 and TRBJ1-5; TRBD1 matches at 8 bases. This CDR3 is 17 amino acids long. The CDR3 sequence: CASSRYKDRVGNQPQHF. The CDR3 DNA is TGTGCCAGCAGCCGATATAAGGACAGGGTTGGCAATCAGCCCCAGCATTTC.